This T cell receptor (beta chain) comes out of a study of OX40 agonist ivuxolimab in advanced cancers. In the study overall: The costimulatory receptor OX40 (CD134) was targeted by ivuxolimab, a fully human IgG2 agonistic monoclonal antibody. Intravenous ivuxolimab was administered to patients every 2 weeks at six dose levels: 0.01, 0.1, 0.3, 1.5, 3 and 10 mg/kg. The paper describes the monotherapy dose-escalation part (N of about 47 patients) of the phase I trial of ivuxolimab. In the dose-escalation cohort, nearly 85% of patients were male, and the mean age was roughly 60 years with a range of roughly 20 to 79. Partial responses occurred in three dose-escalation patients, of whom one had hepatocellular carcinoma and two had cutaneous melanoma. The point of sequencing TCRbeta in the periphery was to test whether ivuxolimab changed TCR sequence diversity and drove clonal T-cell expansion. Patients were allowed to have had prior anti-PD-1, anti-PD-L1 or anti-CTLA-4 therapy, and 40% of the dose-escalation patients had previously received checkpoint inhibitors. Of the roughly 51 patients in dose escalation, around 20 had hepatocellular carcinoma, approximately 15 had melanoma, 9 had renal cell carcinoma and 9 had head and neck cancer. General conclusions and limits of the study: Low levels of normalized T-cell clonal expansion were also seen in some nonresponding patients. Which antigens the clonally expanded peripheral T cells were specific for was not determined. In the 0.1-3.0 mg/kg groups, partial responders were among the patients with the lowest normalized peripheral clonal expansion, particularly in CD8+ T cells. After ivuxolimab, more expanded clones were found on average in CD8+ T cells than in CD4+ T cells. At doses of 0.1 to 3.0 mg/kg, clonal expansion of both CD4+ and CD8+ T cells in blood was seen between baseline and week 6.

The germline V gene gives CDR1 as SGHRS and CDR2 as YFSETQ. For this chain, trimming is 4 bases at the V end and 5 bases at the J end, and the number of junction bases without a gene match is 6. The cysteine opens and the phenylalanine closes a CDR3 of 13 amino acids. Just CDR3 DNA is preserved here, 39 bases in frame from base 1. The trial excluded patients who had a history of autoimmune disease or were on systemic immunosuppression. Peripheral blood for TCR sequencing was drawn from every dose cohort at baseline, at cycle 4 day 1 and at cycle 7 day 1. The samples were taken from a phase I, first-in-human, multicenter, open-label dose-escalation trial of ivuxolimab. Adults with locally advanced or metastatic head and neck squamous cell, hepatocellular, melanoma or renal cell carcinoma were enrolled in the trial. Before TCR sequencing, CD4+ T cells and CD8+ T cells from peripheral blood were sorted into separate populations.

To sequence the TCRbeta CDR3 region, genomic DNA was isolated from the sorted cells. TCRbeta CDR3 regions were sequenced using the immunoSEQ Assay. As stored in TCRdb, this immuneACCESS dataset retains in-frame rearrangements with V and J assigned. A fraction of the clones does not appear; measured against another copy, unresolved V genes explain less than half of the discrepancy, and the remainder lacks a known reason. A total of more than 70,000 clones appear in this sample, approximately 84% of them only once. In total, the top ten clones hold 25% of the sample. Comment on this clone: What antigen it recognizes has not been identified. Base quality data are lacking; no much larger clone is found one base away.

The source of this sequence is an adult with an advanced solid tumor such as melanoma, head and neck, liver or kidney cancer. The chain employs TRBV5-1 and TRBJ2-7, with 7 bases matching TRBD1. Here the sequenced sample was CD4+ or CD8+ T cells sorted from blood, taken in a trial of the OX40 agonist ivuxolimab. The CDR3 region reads CASSADRAHEQYF. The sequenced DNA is TGCGCCAGCAGCGCCGACAGGGCTCACGAGCAGTACTTC.